This T cell receptor (beta chain) was captured in a study of blood T cell repertoires in COVID-19. The overall study: Samples representing acute and convalescent COVID-19 were sourced from the United States, Italy and Spain. From T cells, B-cell-depleted T cells, or PBMCs came the material, which was cDNA or gDNA.

As originally analysed: For nucleated cells, counts were estimated from reference gene primer amplification. Profiling relied on immunoSEQ multiplex PCR, and the TCRdb table lists in-frame clones only, not all of them. V and J calls plus clone size are reproduced from that table; the DNA served to infer D and trimming. The data hold about 73,000 clones, with 89% observed a single time. This CDR3 comprises 10 residues. Germline values: CDR1 SQVTM, CDR2 ANQGSEA. The chain is built from TRBV29-1 and TRBJ1-3; perhaps TRBD1 as D (6 bases). This receptor was taken from an older man with acute or convalescent COVID-19. The source material was peripheral blood. CDR3 DNA sequence: TGCGCGACAGGTTCAAACACCATATATTTT. Translated: CATGSNTIYF.